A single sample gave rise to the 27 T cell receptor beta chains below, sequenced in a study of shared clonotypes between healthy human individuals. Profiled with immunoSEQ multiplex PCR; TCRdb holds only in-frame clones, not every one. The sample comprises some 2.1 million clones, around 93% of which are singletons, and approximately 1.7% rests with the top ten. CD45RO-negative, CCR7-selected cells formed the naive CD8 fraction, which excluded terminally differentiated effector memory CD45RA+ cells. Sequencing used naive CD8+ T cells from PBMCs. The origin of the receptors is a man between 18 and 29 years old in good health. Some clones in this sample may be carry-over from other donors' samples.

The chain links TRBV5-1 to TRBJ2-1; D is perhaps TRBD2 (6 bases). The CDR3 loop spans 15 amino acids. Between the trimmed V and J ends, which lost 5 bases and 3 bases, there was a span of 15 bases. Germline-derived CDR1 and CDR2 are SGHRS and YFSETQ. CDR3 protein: CASRLSSGYYNEQFF. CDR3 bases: TGCGCCAGCAGGTTGAGTAGCGGTTACTACAATGAGCAGTTCTTC.

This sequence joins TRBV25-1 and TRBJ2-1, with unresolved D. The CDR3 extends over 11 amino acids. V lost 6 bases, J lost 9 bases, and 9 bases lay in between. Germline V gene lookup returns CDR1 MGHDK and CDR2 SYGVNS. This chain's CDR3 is CASRLGPEQFF. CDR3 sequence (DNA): TGTGCCAGCAGATTAGGACCTGAGCAGTTCTTC.

The CDR3 DNA reads TGTGCCAGCAGCTTTAAGTGGGACTCCTACAATGAGCAGTTCTTC. Amino acid sequence: CASSFKWDSYNEQFF. The chain recombines TRBV7-8 with TRBJ2-1; D unresolved. V shed 3 bases and J shed 0 bases, with 9 bases lying between them. This CDR3 is 15 amino acids long. CDR1 SGHVS and CDR2 FQNEAQ come from the germline V gene.

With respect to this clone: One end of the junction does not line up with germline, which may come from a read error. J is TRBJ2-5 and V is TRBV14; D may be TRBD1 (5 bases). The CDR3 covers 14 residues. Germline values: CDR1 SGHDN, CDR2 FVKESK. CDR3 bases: TGTGCCAGCAGCAAAGACAGAGGAAGGGAGACCCAGTACTTC. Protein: CASSKDRGRETQYF.

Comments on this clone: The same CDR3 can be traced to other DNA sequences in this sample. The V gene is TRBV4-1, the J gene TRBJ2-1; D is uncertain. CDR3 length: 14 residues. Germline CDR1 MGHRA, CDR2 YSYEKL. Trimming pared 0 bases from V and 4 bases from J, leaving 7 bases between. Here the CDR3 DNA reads TGCGCCAGCAGCCAAGATACAACTTACAATGAGCAGTTCTTC. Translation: CASSQDTTYNEQFF.

CDR3 in DNA: TGTGCCAGTACGGACAGGGTGGGACAGCCCCAGCATTTT. Amino acid sequence: CASTDRVGQPQHF. The chain joins TRBV27 to TRBJ1-5, with 8 bases identical to TRBD1. Germline lookup yields CDR1 MNHEY and CDR2 SMNVEV (reference sequence). V gave up 9 bases and J gave up 7 bases; unmatched junction bases: 8. The CDR3 has 13 amino acids.

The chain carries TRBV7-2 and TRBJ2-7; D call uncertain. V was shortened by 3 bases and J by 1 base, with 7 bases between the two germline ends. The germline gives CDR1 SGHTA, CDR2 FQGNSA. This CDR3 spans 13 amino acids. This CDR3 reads CASSFEVSYEQYF. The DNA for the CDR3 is TGTGCCAGCAGCTTTGAAGTATCCTACGAGCAGTACTTC.

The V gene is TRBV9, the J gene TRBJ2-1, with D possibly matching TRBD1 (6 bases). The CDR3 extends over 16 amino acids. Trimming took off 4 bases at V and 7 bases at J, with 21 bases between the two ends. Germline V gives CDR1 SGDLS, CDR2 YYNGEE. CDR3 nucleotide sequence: TGTGCCAGCAGCACACGGGACACCCCTATTGGAAATGAGCAGTTCTTC. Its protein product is CASSTRDTPIGNEQFF.

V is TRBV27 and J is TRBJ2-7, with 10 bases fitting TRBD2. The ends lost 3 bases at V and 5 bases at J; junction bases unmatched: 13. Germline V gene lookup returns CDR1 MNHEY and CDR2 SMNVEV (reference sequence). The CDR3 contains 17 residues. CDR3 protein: CASSFGTSVYLSNEQYF. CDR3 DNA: TGTGCCAGCAGTTTTGGGACTAGCGTTTACCTAAGCAACGAGCAGTACTTC.

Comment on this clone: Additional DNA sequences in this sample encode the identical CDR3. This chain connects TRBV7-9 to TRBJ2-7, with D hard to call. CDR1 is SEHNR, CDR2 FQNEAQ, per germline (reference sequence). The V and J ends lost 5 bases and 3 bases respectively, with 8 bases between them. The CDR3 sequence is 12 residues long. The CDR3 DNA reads TGTGCCAGCAGCCCCCAGCTCTACGAGCAGTACTTC. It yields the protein CASSPQLYEQYF.

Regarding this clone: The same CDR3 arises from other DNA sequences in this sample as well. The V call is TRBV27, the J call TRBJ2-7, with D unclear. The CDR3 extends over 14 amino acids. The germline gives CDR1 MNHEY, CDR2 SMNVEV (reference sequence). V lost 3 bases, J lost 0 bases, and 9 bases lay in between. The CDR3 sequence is CASSFGGSSYEQYF. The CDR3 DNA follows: TGTGCCAGCAGTTTCGGCGGAAGCTCCTACGAGCAGTACTTC.

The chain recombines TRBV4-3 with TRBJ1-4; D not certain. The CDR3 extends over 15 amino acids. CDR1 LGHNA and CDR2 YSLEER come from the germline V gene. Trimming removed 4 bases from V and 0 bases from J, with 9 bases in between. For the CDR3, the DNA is TGCGCCAGCAGCCGGTCAAGGTCAACTAATGAAAAACTGTTTTTT. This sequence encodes CASSRSRSTNEKLFF.

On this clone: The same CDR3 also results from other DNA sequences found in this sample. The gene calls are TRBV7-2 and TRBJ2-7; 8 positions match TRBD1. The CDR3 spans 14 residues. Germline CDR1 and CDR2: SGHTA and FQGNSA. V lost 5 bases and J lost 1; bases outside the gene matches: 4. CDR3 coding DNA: TGTGCCAGCAGCCGAACAGGGGGTTCCTACGAGCAGTACTTC. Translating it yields CASSRTGGSYEQYF.

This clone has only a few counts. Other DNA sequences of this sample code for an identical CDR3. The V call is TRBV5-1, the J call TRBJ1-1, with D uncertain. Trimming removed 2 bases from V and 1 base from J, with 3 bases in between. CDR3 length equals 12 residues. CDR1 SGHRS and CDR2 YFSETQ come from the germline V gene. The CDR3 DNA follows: TGCGCCAGCAGCTTTGGGAACACTGAAGCTTTCTTT. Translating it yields CASSFGNTEAFF.

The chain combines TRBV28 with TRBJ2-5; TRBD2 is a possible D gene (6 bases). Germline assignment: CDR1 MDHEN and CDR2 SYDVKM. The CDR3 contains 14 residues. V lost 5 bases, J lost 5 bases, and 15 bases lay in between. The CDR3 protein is CASSTRGEEETQYF. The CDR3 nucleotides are TGTGCCAGCAGTACTCGCGGGGAGGAGGAGACCCAGTACTTC.

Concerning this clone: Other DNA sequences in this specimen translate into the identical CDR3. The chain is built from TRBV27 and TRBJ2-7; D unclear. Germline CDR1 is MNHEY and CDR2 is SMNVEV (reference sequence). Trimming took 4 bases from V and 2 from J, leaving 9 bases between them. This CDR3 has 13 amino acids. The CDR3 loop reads CASSSGWPYEQYF. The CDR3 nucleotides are TGTGCCAGCAGTTCGGGTTGGCCCTACGAGCAGTACTTC.

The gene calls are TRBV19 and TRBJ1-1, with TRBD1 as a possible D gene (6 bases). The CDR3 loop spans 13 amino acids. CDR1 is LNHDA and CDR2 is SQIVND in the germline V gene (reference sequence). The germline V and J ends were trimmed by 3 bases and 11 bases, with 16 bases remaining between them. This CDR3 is CASSMPRGAEAFF. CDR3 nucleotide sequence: TGTGCCAGTAGTATGCCCAGGGGCGCGGAGGCTTTCTTT.

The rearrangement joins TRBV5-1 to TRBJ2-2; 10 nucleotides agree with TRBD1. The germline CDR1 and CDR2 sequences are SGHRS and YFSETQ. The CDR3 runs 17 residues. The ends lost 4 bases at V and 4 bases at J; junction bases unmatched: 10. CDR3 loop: CASSTGDRGLGTGELFF. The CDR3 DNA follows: TGCGCCAGCAGCACAGGGGACAGGGGATTGGGCACCGGGGAGCTGTTTTTT.

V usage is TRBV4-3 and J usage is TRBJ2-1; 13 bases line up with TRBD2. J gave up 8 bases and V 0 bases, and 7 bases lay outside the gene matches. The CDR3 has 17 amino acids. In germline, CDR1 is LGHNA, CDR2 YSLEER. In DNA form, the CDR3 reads TGCGCCAGCAGCCAAGAACCCACTAGCGGGAGGGGCGATGAGCAGTTCTTC. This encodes CASSQEPTSGRGDEQFF.

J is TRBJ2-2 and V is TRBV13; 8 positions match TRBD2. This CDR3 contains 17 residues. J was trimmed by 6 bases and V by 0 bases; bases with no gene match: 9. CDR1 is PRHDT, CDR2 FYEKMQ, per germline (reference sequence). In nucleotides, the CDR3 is TGTGCCAGCAGCTTAGGAGGGGTAGCGGGATCTTCCGGGGAGCTGTTTTTT. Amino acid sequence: CASSLGGVAGSSGELFF.

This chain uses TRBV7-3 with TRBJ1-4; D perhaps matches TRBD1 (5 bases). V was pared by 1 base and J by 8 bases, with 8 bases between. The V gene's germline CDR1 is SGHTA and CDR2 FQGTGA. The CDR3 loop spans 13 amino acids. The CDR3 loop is CASSLNYREKLFF. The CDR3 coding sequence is TGTGCCAGCAGCTTAAACTACAGGGAAAAACTGTTTTTT. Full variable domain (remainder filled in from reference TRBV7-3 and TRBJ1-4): GAGVSQTPSNKVTEKGKYVELRCDPISGHTALYWYRQSLGQGPEFLIYFQGTGAADDSGLPNDRFFAVRPEGSVSTLKIQRTERGDSAVYLCASSLNYREKLFFGSGTQLSVL.

As DNA, the CDR3 is TGTGCCAGCAGTTTAGTATATGGGACATGGACCGGGTCCGGCTACACCTTC. Encoded protein: CASSLVYGTWTGSGYTF. The genes are TRBV28 and TRBJ1-2; a possible D gene is TRBD1 (6 bases). Germline values: CDR1 MDHEN, CDR2 SYDVKM. This CDR3 is built from 17 residues. V shed 2 bases and J shed 8 bases, with 24 bases lying between them.

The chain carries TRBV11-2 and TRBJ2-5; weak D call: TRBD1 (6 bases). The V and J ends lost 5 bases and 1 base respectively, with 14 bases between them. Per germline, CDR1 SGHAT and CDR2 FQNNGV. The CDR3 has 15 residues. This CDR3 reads CASSNSGAPQETQYF. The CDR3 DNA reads TGTGCCAGCAGCAATTCAGGGGCCCCCCAAGAGACCCAGTACTTC.

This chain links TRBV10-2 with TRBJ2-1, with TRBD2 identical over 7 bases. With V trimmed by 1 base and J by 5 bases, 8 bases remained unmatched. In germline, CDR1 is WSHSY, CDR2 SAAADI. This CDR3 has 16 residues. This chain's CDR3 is CASSEYRWGGDNEQFF. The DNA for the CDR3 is TGCGCCAGCAGTGAGTACAGGTGGGGGGGGGACAATGAGCAGTTCTTC.

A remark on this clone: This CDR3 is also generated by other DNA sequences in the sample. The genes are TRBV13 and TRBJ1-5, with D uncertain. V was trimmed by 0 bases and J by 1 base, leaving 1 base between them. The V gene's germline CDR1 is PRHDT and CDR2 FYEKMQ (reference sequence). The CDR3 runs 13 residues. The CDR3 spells CASSLGSNQPQHF. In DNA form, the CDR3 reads TGTGCCAGCAGCTTAGGAAGCAATCAGCCCCAGCATTTT.

The CDR3 bases are TGTGCCAGCAGCCCACCTAGCGGGAACACAGATACGCAGTATTTT. Its translation is CASSPPSGNTDTQYF. The rearrangement links TRBV7-9 to TRBJ2-3; 9 nucleotides agree with TRBD2. V shed 5 bases and J 2 bases; nucleotides not matched to a gene: 5. CDR3 size: 15 residues. CDR1 SEHNR and CDR2 FQNEAQ come from the germline V gene (reference sequence).

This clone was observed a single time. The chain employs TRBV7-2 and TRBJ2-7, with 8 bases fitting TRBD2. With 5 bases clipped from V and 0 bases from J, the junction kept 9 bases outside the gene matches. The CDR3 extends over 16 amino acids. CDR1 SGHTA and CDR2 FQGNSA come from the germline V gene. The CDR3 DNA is TGTGCCAGCAGCCCCCGCGGGAGGACAAGCTCCTACGAGCAGTACTTC. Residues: CASSPRGRTSSYEQYF. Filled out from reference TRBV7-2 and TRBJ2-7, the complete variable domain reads GAGVSQSPSNKVTEKGKDVELRCDPISGHTALYWYRQSLGQGLEFLIYFQGNSAPDKSGLPSDRFSAERTGGSVSTLTIQRTQQEDSAVYLCASSPRGRTSSYEQYFGPGTRLTVT.